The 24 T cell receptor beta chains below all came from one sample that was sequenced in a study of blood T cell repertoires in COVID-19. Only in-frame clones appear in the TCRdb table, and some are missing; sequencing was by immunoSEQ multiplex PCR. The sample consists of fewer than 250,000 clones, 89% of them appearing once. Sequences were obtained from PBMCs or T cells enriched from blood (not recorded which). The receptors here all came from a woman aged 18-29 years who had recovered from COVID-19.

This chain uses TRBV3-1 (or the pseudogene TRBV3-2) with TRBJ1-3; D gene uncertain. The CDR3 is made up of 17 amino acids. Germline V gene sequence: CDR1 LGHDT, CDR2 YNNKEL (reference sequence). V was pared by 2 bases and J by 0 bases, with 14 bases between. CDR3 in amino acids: CASSQHKQFSSGNTIYF. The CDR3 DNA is TGTGCCAGCAGCCAACACAAACAGTTTTCCTCTGGAAACACCATATATTTT.

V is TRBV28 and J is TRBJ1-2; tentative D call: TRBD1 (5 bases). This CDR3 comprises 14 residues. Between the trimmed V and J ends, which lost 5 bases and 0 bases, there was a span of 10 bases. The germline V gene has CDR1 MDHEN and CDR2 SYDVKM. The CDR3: CASSPQDTNYGYTF. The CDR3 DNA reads TGTGCCAGCAGTCCACAGGATACTAACTATGGCTACACCTTC.

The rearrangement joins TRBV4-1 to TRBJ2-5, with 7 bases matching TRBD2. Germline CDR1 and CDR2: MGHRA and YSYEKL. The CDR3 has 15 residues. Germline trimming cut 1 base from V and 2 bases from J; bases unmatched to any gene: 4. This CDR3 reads CASSQVLALQETQYF. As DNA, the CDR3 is TGCGCCAGCAGCCAAGTACTAGCGCTGCAAGAGACCCAGTACTTC.

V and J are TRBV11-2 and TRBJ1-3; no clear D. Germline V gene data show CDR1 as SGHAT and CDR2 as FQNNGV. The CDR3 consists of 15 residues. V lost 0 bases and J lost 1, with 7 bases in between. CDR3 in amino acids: CASSLDWASGNTIYF. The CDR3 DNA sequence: TGTGCCAGCAGCTTAGATTGGGCTTCTGGAAACACCATATATTTT.

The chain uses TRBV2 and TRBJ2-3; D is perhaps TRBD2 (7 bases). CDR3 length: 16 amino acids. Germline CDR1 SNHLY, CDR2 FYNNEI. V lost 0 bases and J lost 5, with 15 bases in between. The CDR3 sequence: CASSEARGGAGDTQYF. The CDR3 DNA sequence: TGTGCCAGCAGTGAAGCAAGAGGGGGGGCCGGAGATACGCAGTATTTT.

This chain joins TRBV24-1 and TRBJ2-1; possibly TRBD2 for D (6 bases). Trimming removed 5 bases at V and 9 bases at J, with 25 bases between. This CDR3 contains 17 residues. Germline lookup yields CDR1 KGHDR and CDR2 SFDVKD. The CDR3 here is CATSVTSSERRLGEQFF. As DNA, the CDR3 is TGTGCCACCAGTGTCACGAGTTCGGAACGGCGACTAGGTGAGCAGTTCTTC.

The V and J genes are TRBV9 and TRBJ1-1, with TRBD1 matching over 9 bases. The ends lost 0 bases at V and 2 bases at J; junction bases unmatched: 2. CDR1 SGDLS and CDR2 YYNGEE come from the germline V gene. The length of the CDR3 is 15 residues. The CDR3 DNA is TGTGCCAGCAGCGTAGGGACAGGGGTCAACACTGAAGCTTTCTTT. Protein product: CASSVGTGVNTEAFF.

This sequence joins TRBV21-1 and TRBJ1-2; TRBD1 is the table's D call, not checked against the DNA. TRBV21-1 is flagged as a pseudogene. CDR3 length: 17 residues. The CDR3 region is CASSSCEGRGHEYGYTF. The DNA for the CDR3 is TGTGCCAGCAGCTCTTGTGAGGGCAGGGGGCACGAGTATGGCTACACCTTC.

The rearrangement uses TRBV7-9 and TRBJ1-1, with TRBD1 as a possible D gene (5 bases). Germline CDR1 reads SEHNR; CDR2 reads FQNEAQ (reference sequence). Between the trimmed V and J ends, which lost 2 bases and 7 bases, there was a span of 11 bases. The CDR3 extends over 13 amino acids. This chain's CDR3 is CASSLLRADEAFF. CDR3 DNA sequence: TGTGCCAGCAGCTTACTCAGGGCCGATGAAGCTTTCTTT.

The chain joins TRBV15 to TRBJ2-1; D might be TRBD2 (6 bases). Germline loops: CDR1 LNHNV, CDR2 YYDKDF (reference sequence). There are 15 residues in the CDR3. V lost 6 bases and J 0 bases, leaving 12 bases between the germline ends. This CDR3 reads CATSGDGSSYNEQFF. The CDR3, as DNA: TGTGCCACCAGTGGGGACGGGAGCTCCTACAATGAGCAGTTCTTC.

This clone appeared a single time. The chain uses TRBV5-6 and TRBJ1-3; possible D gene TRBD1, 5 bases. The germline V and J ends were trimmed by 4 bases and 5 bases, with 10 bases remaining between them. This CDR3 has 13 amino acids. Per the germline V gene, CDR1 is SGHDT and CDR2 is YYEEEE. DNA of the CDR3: TGTGCCAGCAGCGGCGACAGAAGAAACACCATATATTTT. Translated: CASSGDRRNTIYF.

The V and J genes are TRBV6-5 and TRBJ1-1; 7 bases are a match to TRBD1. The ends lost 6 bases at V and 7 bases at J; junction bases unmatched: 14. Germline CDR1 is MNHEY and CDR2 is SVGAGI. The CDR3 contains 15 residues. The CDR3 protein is CASRPGGQQFYEAFF. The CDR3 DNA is TGTGCCAGCAGGCCAGGGGGACAGCAGTTTTATGAAGCTTTCTTT.

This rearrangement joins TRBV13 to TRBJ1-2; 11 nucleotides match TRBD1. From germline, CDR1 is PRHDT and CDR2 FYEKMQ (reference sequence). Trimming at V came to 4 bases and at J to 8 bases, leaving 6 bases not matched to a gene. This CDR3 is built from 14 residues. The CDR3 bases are TGTGCCAGCAGCTCTCCGGACAGGGGGCGAGGCTACACCTTC. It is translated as CASSSPDRGRGYTF.

The DNA of the CDR3 is TGTGCCAGCAGCCACTGGGGGGGGCCCACAGATACGCAGTATTTT. This gives the protein CASSHWGGPTDTQYF. The chain links TRBV4-2 to TRBJ2-3; a possible D gene is TRBD2 (7 bases). Trimming took 3 bases from V and 2 from J, leaving 12 bases between them. CDR1 LGHNA and CDR2 YNFKEQ come from the germline V gene. The CDR3 has 15 amino acids.

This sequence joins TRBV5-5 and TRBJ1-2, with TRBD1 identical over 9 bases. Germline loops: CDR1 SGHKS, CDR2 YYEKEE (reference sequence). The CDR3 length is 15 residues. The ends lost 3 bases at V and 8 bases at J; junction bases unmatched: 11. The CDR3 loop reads CASSSKTGGSFGYTF. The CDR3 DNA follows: TGTGCCAGCAGCTCAAAGACAGGGGGGTCGTTCGGCTACACCTTC.

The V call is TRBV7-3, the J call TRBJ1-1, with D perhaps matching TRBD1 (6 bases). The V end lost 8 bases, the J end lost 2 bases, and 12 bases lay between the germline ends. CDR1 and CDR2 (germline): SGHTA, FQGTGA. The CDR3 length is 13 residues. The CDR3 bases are TGTGCCAGCGCCCCACAGGGAAACACTGAAGCTTTCTTT. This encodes CASAPQGNTEAFF.

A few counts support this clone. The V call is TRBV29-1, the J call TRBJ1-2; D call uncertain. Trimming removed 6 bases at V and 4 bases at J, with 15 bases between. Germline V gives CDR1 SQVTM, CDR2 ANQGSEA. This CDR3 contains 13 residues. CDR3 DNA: TGCAGCGTGAGTATCCCGGAGCGCTATGGCTACACCTTC. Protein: CSVSIPERYGYTF.

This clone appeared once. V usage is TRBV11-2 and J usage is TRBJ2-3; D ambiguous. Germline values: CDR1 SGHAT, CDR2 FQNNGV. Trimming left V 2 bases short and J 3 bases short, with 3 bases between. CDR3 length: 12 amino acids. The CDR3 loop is CASSLQTDTQYF. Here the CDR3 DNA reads TGTGCCAGCAGCTTACAAACAGATACGCAGTATTTT.

The CDR3 reads CASRQGAGNTIYF. The CDR3 nucleotides are TGTGCCAGCAGACAGGGGGCTGGAAACACCATATATTTT. The V gene is TRBV6-5, the J gene TRBJ1-3; TRBD1 matches 8 bases. This CDR3 is built from 13 residues. Germline CDR1 MNHEY, CDR2 SVGAGI. J lost 2 bases, V lost 6 bases, and 0 bases had no gene match.

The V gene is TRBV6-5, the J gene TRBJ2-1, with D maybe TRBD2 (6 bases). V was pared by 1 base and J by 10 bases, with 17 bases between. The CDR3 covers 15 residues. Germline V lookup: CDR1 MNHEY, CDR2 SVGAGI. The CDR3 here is CASSYFLAGTDEQFF. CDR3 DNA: TGTGCCAGCAGTTACTTTCTTGCGGGGACCGACGAGCAGTTCTTC.

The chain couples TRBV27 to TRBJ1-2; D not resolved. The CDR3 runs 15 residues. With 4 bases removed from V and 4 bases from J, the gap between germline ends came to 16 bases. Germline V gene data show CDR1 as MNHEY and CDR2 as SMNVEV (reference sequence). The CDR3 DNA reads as TGTGCCAGCAGTTCGCTTCTTACAGCCCCCTATGGCTACACCTTC. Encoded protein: CASSSLLTAPYGYTF.

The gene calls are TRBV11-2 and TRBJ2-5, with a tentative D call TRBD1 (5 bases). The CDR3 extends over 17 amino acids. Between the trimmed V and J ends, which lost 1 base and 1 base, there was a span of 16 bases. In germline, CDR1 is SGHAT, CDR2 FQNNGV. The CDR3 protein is CASSLGRANLFQETQYF. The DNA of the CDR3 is TGTGCCAGCAGCTTAGGCAGGGCCAATCTTTTCCAAGAGACCCAGTACTTC.

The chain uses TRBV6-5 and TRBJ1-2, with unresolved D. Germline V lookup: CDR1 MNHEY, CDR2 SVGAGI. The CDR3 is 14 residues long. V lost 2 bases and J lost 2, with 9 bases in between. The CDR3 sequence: CASSYGHRNYGYTF. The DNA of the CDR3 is TGTGCCAGCAGTTACGGTCACAGAAACTATGGCTACACCTTC.

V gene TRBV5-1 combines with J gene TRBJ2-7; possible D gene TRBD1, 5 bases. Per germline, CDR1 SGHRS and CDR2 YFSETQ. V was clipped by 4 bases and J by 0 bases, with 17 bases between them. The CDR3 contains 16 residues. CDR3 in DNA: TGCGCCAGCAGCCCCGTAGGGGCAAAGAGCTCCTACGAGCAGTACTTC. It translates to CASSPVGAKSSYEQYF.